Below are 21 T cell receptor beta chains sequenced from a single sample in a study of blood T cell repertoires in COVID-19. Measured with immunoSEQ multiplex PCR; TCRdb has only the in-frame clones, and not every one. The sample includes tens of thousands of clones, about 91% of them seen just once. Source material: peripheral blood. The receptors stem from a man in his forties or fifties with COVID-19, enrolled during active disease.

This clone was recorded once. This sequence joins TRBV5-8 and TRBJ2-2, with 9 positions matching TRBD2. The CDR3 totals 17 residues. Unmatched junction bases numbered 14, after V lost 0 bases and J lost 11 bases. Germline V gene data show CDR1 as SGHTS and CDR2 as YDEGEE. The CDR3 DNA reads as TGTGCCAGCAGCTTGGCCGGAGCGGGGGGCCCCTCGCGAGAGCTGTTTTTT. As protein: CASSLAGAGGPSRELFF.

The genes are TRBV5-6 and TRBJ2-3, with D perhaps TRBD2 (5 bases). This CDR3 region has 15 residues. Germline V gene sequence: CDR1 SGHDT, CDR2 YYEEEE. Trimming took off 4 bases at V and 1 base at J, with 13 bases between the two ends. CDR3 DNA sequence: TGTGCCAGCAGCCCCGGGGTGATTGGCACAGATACGCAGTATTTT. The encoded protein is CASSPGVIGTDTQYF.

CDR3: CASGWTTGGQEEKLFF. CDR3 DNA sequence: TGTGCTAGTGGTTGGACTACAGGGGGGCAAGAGGAAAAACTGTTTTTT. The rearrangement joins TRBV12-5 to TRBJ1-4, with TRBD1 identical over 8 bases. The germline CDR1 and CDR2 sequences are LGHNT and FRNRAP. V shed 4 bases, J shed 8 bases, and the junction held 12 bases outside the gene matches. The CDR3 extends over 16 amino acids.

The V and J genes are TRBV9 and TRBJ1-5; the D is unclear. This CDR3 region has 13 residues. The germline V gene has CDR1 SGDLS and CDR2 YYNGEE. Trimming cost V 0 bases and J 5 bases, with 6 bases left between them. CDR3 nucleotide sequence: TGTGCCAGCAGCGTAGCTTCCGATCAGCCCCAGCATTTT. Protein sequence: CASSVASDQPQHF.

The chain is built from TRBV5-4 and TRBJ1-1, with D possibly matching TRBD1 (5 bases). V lost 0 bases, J lost 2 bases, and 14 bases lay in between. CDR1 is SGHNT, CDR2 YYREEE, per germline (reference sequence). The CDR3 is 16 residues long. The DNA for the CDR3 is TGTGCCAGCAGCTTGGCGATCGACAGAGTAAACACTGAAGCTTTCTTT. Its translation: CASSLAIDRVNTEAFF. Full variable domain (rest looked up from reference TRBV5-4 and TRBJ1-1): ETGVTQSPTHLIKTRGQQVTLRCSSQSGHNTVSWYQQALGQGPQFIFQYYREEENGRGNFPPRFSGLQFPNYSSELNVNALELDDSALYLCASSLAIDRVNTEAFFGQGTRLTVV.

The rearrangement joins TRBV3-1 (or the pseudogene TRBV3-2) to TRBJ2-5; tentatively, D is TRBD1 (5 bases). V was trimmed by 4 bases and J by 5 bases, leaving 17 bases between them. The CDR3 is made up of 15 amino acids. Germline values: CDR1 LGHDT, CDR2 YNNKEL (reference sequence). This CDR3 reads CASSPGPVPTETQYF. The CDR3 bases are TGTGCCAGCAGCCCAGGGCCCGTCCCTACGGAGACCCAGTACTTC.

The chain joins TRBV5-4 to TRBJ2-7; maybe TRBD2 (5 bases). The CDR3 length is 15 residues. Germline V gene data show CDR1 as SGHNT and CDR2 as YYREEE (reference sequence). V was cut by 4 bases and J by 2 bases, with 16 bases left in between. CDR3 region: CASSTTASSAYEQYF. In nucleotides, the CDR3 is TGTGCCAGCAGCACTACTGCTAGCTCCGCCTACGAGCAGTACTTC.

The V call is TRBV4-2, the J call TRBJ2-3, with 8 bases identical to TRBD2. This CDR3 region has 18 residues. V trimming: 4 bases; J trimming: 0 bases; junction bases outside the gene matches: 12. Germline V gives CDR1 LGHNA, CDR2 YNFKEQ. This chain's CDR3 is CASSPTGGPGGSTDTQYF. The CDR3 DNA reads as TGTGCCAGCAGCCCCACGGGGGGACCGGGAGGGAGCACAGATACGCAGTATTTT.

V usage is TRBV19 and J usage is TRBJ1-5; no clear D gene. The germline V gene has CDR1 LNHDA and CDR2 SQIVND (reference sequence). This CDR3 comprises 16 residues. The germline V and J ends were trimmed by 3 bases and 2 bases, with 14 bases remaining between them. The CDR3 loop reads CASSMWEGIGNQPQHF. The CDR3 bases are TGTGCCAGTAGTATGTGGGAGGGAATCGGCAATCAGCCCCAGCATTTT.

In its sample, this clone was seen a few times. CDR3 DNA: TGTGCCAGCAGCAAAGCGCTACACGAGCAGTACTTC. Translated: CASSKALHEQYF. This chain connects TRBV21-1 to TRBJ2-7; TRBD2 was called by the table and not checked on the DNA. TRBV21-1 is a documented pseudogene. The CDR3 is 12 amino acids.

V and J are TRBV2 and TRBJ2-7, with D possibly TRBD2 on 6 matching bases. CDR3 size: 13 residues. The germline CDR1 and CDR2 sequences are SNHLY and FYNNEI. The V and J ends lost 6 bases and 7 bases respectively, with 16 bases between them. For the CDR3, the DNA is TGTGCCAGCAGCTGGGACTCTTCAGGGGAGCAGTACTTC. Translating gives CASSWDSSGEQYF.

The chain carries TRBV9 and TRBJ1-2; tentative D call: TRBD1 (5 bases). V was trimmed by 1 base and J by 8 bases, leaving 15 bases between them. The CDR3 extends over 14 amino acids. CDR1 is SGDLS, CDR2 YYNGEE, per germline. Here the CDR3 reads CASSVSSRVEGYTF. Written as DNA, the CDR3 is TGTGCCAGCAGCGTATCTTCCAGGGTCGAAGGCTACACCTTC.

The rearrangement joins TRBV7-8 to TRBJ2-7; D might be TRBD1 (6 bases). The CDR3 has 13 amino acids. CDR1 is SGHVS, CDR2 FQNEAQ, per germline. V lost 3 bases to trimming and J lost 7 bases, with 13 bases between them. CDR3: CASSFSTGTEQYF. In nucleotides, the CDR3 is TGTGCCAGCAGCTTCTCCACAGGGACAGAGCAGTACTTC.

The chain couples TRBV7-9 to TRBJ1-6; 8 bases match TRBD1. This CDR3 has 14 amino acids. Trimming removed 3 bases from V and 10 bases from J; junction bases left unmatched: 5. The germline gives CDR1 SEHNR, CDR2 FQNEAQ (reference sequence). CDR3: CASSLETGASPLHF. The CDR3 DNA sequence: TGTGCCAGCAGCTTGGAGACAGGGGCCTCACCCCTCCACTTT.

V gene TRBV6-5 combines with J gene TRBJ2-7, with TRBD1 as a possible D gene (6 bases). The CDR3 runs to 13 residues. V lost 7 bases and J lost 2, with 12 bases in between. CDR1 is MNHEY and CDR2 is SVGAGI in the germline V gene. CDR3 nucleotides: TGTGCCAGCACTCAGGGGTTCCCCTACGAGCAGTACTTC. Translating gives CASTQGFPYEQYF.

This chain uses TRBV5-5 with TRBJ2-7; 10 positions agree with TRBD2. Germline trimming cut 2 bases from V and 2 bases from J; bases unmatched to any gene: 7. The germline CDR1 and CDR2 sequences are SGHKS and YYEKEE (reference sequence). This CDR3 has 16 amino acids. The CDR3 DNA sequence: TGTGCCAGCAGCTTCGTCCCGGGACTAGCGACCTACGAGCAGTACTTC. It translates to CASSFVPGLATYEQYF.

This rearrangement joins TRBV14 to TRBJ2-7; maybe TRBD2 (5 bases). The CDR3 covers 14 residues. Germline V CDR1 and CDR2: SGHDN, FVKESK. V was shortened by 3 bases and J by 7 bases, with 16 bases between the two germline ends. CDR3 in DNA: TGTGCCAGCAGCCATCTCAGTCCGCCGGGGGAGCAGTACTTC. Translated, it gives CASSHLSPPGEQYF.

The CDR3 nucleotides read TGTGCCAGCAGCGTAGACAGAATTGGTTCACCCCTCCACTTT. It translates to CASSVDRIGSPLHF. The genes are TRBV9 and TRBJ1-6; D unresolved. Germline V gene lookup returns CDR1 SGDLS and CDR2 YYNGEE. CDR3 length: 14 residues. The ends were cut back, 0 bases at V and 9 bases at J, with 10 bases in the middle.

The chain recombines TRBV5-1 with TRBJ2-2; TRBD2 matches 12 bases. Germline V gene sequence: CDR1 SGHRS, CDR2 YFSETQ. CDR3 length: 16 amino acids. Trimming at V came to 4 bases and at J to 6 bases, leaving 7 bases not matched to a gene. The CDR3 sequence: CASSPLAGGPPGELFF. The DNA for the CDR3 is TGCGCCAGCAGCCCCCTAGCGGGGGGGCCCCCCGGGGAGCTGTTTTTT.

This clone has only one observation. This chain connects TRBV6-5 to TRBJ2-2; TRBD1 matches at 7 bases. Germline V gene data show CDR1 as MNHEY and CDR2 as SVGAGI. The CDR3 has 14 residues. The junction had 2 bases not matched to a gene; V was cut back by 6 bases and J by 1 base. The CDR3 loop reads CASRRQGNTGELFF. In nucleotides, the CDR3 is TGTGCCAGCAGAAGACAGGGGAACACCGGGGAGCTGTTTTTT.

The chain has TRBV27 and TRBJ2-7; tentatively, D is TRBD2 (6 bases). V gave up 4 bases and J gave up 7 bases, with 17 bases separating them. This CDR3 region has 14 residues. Germline assignment: CDR1 MNHEY and CDR2 SMNVEV (reference sequence). DNA for the CDR3: TGTGCCAGCAGTTCCTTGATTGAACGGGGGGAGCAGTACTTC. Protein product: CASSSLIERGEQYF.